This T cell receptor (beta chain) was recorded in a study of cytomegalovirus exposure and HLA in healthy donors. From the roughly 110-subject validation cohort, which was separate from the roughly 610-subject first cohort, the donors were drawn. This CDR3 is 16 amino acids long. The V end was cut by 3 bases, the J end by 8 bases, with 19 bases between. From germline, CDR1 is SEHNR and CDR2 FQNEAQ (reference sequence). Study-wide results and caveats: According to reports, the classifier identified cytomegalovirus status with high specificity and sensitivity. TCR beta chains numbering under 200 were designated cytomegalovirus-associated.

With regard to this clone: Its antigen remains unknown.

This table comes from immunoSEQ multiplex PCR, and its TCRdb copy is limited to in-frame clones, with some not included. This table holds more than 50,000 clones, around 94% found once. The V call is TRBV7-9, the J call TRBJ1-4, with D maybe TRBD1 (5 bases). The TCR comes from a man aged 18-30 years in good health and CMV-seronegative. The specimen was PBMCs. This CDR3 reads CASSFSRVGGVEKLFF. The CDR3 DNA reads as TGTGCCAGCAGCTTCTCCCGGGTGGGGGGAGTCGAAAAACTGTTTTTT.